Listed below are T cell receptor beta chains from one sample, sequenced in a study of blood T cell repertoires in COVID-19. TCRdb's table, derived via immunoSEQ multiplex PCR, lists solely in-frame clones and lacks some. Among some 460,000 clones listed, roughly 87% were seen once. The sample taken for sequencing was PBMCs or T cells enriched from blood (not recorded which). The source of these receptors is a woman between 18 and 29 years old with acute COVID-19. Each CDR3 is given with its conserved first and last residue. The D gene is left open where the match is weak. Some rows have no size entry. The others give once, few or many, or a class for an expanded clone.

TRBJ2-7 | 13 | . | TRBV6-2/TRBV6-3 | . | CASSYGRNSEQYF | TGTGCCAGCAGTTACGGCAGGAACTCCGAGCAGTACTTC
TRBJ1-5 | 11 | . | TRBV2 | . | CASRSGGLQHF | TGTGCCAGCAGGAGCGGTGGACTCCAGCATTTT
TRBJ2-5 | 15 | . | TRBV27 | . | CASSFLGGPLETQYF | TGTGCCAGCAGTTTTCTCGGGGGGCCATTGGAGACCCAGTACTTC
TRBJ2-3 | 16 | . | TRBV14 | . | CASSQGQQTWTDTQYF | TGTGCCAGCAGCCAAGGCCAACAGACCTGGACAGATACGCAGTATTTT
TRBJ2-1 | 16 | . | TRBV6-4 | . | CASSDSAVSSYNEQFF | TGTGCCAGCAGTGACTCGGCGGTGAGCTCCTACAATGAGCAGTTCTTC
TRBJ2-1 | 14 | . | TRBV7-9 | . | CASSAEVGYNEQFF | TGTGCCAGCAGCGCGGAGGTGGGGTACAATGAGCAGTTCTTC
TRBJ2-7 | 12 | . | TRBV7-3 | . | CASSSTGHEQYF | TGTGCCAGCAGCTCCACAGGGCACGAGCAGTACTTC
TRBJ2-7 | 13 | . | TRBV28 | . | CASSRDSNYEQYF | TGTGCCAGCAGCCGGGACTCGAACTACGAGCAGTACTTC
TRBJ1-4 | 11 | few | TRBV2 | . | CASRTNEKLFF | TGTGCCAGCCGTACTAATGAAAAACTGTTTTTT
TRBJ2-7 | 15 | . | TRBV27 | TRBD1 | CASSLVQGASYEQYF | TGTGCCAGCAGTTTAGTGCAGGGGGCGTCCTACGAGCAGTACTTC
TRBJ2-7 | 17 | . | TRBV5-1 | TRBD2 | CASSLDGVSGFSYEQYF | TGCGCCAGCAGCTTGGATGGTGTTAGCGGGTTCTCCTACGAGCAGTACTTC
TRBJ1-1 | 16 | . | TRBV12-2 | . | CASRLVDRQGISEAFF | TGTGCAAGTCGCTTAGTAGATCGACAGGGCATTTCTGAAGCTTTCTTT
TRBJ2-3 | 17 | . | TRBV27 | . | CASSLFIRGRDTDTQYF | TGTGCCAGCAGTTTATTTATCCGGGGGAGAGACACAGATACGCAGTATTTT
TRBJ2-7 | 15 | . | TRBV2 | TRBD2 | CASSKLSGEGYEQYF | TGTGCCAGCAGCAAGCTAAGCGGGGAAGGTTACGAGCAGTACTTC
TRBJ1-1 | 14 | . | TRBV27 | . | CASSFGGLNTEAFF | TGTGCCAGCAGTTTCGGGGGGCTGAACACTGAAGCTTTCTTT
TRBJ1-1 | 16 | once | TRBV6-5 | . | CASSYGTGSLNTEAFF | TGTGCCAGCAGTTATGGAACAGGCTCCCTGAACACTGAAGCTTTCTTT
TRBJ2-7 | 15 | . | TRBV3-1/TRBV3-2 | TRBD1 | CASSQAWDREYEQYF | TGTGCCAGCAGCCAAGCATGGGACAGGGAATACGAGCAGTACTTC
TRBJ2-7 | 14 | . | TRBV28 | . | CASSLFSRQLEQYF | TGTGCCAGCAGTTTATTCTCTCGACAGCTCGAGCAGTACTTC
TRBJ1-6 | 18 | . | TRBV21-1 | . | CASSKGLFPGQRYSPLHF | TGTGCCAGCAGCAAAGGTTTGTTTCCGGGACAGCGATATTCACCCCTCCACTTT
TRBJ2-7 | 14 | . | TRBV19 | . | CASSMAGATYEQYF | TGTGCCAGTAGTATGGCAGGGGCTACCTACGAGCAGTACTTC
TRBJ2-1 | 15 | . | TRBV19 | . | CASSMAGASYNEQFF | TGTGCCAGTAGTATGGCGGGGGCCTCCTACAATGAGCAGTTCTTC
TRBJ1-2 | 15 | . | TRBV28 | TRBD1 | CASSPTGTGYGSPTF | TGTGCCAGCAGTCCGACCGGGACAGGGTACGGCTCCCCCACCTTC
TRBJ2-4 | 19 | . | TRBV9 | . | CASSVALEDGVSDKNIQYF | TGTGCCAGCAGCGTAGCTCTAGAAGACGGGGTTTCAGACAAAAACATTCAGTACTTC
TRBJ1-2 | 17 | . | TRBV7-3 | . | CASSSTILTGLNYGYTF | TGTGCCAGCAGCTCTACAATACTCACAGGGCTTAACTATGGCTACACCTTC
TRBJ1-2 | 14 | . | TRBV28 | . | CASSLLLGNYGYTF | TGTGCCAGCAGTTTACTCCTGGGCAACTATGGCTACACCTTC
TRBJ2-3 | 13 | once | TRBV10-3 | . | CASGGASTDTQYF | TGTGCCAGTGGGGGGGCTAGCACAGATACGCAGTATTTT
TRBJ2-7 | 13 | once | TRBV9 | TRBD2 | CASSQSGSYEQYF | TGTGCCAGCAGCCAGAGCGGGAGCTACGAGCAGTACTTC
TRBJ2-7 | 13 | . | TRBV7-9 | . | CASSLAGTFEQYF | TGTGCCAGCAGCTTAGCTGGGACTTTCGAGCAGTACTTC
TRBJ2-7 | 13 | many | TRBV7-9 | . | CASSLGAHYEQYF | TGTGCCAGCAGCTTAGGGGCTCACTACGAGCAGTACTTC
TRBJ1-3 | 15 | . | TRBV7-2 | . | CASSLIQGYGNTIYF | TGTGCCAGCAGCTTAATCCAGGGGTATGGAAACACCATATATTTT
TRBJ2-2 | 13 | . | TRBV19 | . | CASSRGGGGELFF | TGTGCCAGTAGTCGTGGGGGCGGCGGGGAGCTGTTTTTT
TRBJ2-1 | 18 | . | TRBV5-6 | TRBD2 | CASSPPTGTAGGRNEQFF | TGTGCCAGCAGCCCGCCGACAGGGACAGCGGGAGGGCGTAATGAGCAGTTCTTC
TRBJ2-7 | 14 | . | TRBV9 | . | CASSPRQARDEQYF | TGTGCCAGCAGCCCCAGACAGGCCAGAGACGAGCAGTACTTC
TRBJ1-2 | 12 | . | TRBV25-1 | . | CASASTGYGYTF | TGTGCCAGCGCCTCCACAGGCTATGGCTACACCTTC
TRBJ1-2 | 15 | . | TRBV7-9 | . | CASISRHNTNYGYTF | TGTGCCAGCATCTCTCGTCACAATACCAACTATGGCTACACCTTC
TRBJ1-1 | 11 | . | TRBV20-1 | . | CSAPVGGEAFF | TGCAGTGCCCCCGTGGGGGGTGAAGCTTTCTTT
TRBJ1-3 | 15 | . | TRBV6-5 | . | CASRPDRLSGNTIYF | TGTGCCAGCAGACCCGACAGACTCTCTGGAAACACCATATATTTT
TRBJ2-5 | 12 | few | TRBV5-1 | . | CASWQGQETQYF | TGCGCCAGCTGGCAGGGACAAGAGACCCAGTACTTC
TRBJ2-7 | 14 | . | TRBV6-6 | . | CASSGSGISYEQYF | TGTGCCAGCAGTGGTAGCGGAATCTCCTACGAGCAGTACTTC
TRBJ1-6 | 15 | . | TRBV7-2 | TRBD1 | CASSLDRQGYSPLHF | TGTGCCAGCAGCTTAGACAGACAGGGTTATTCACCCCTCCACTTT
TRBJ2-1 | 15 | . | TRBV30 | TRBD2 | CAWRSGGGWYNEQFF | TGTGCCTGGAGGAGCGGCGGGGGTTGGTACAATGAGCAGTTCTTC
TRBJ1-1 | 17 | once | TRBV10-1 | . | CASSKARSRDGLTEAFF | TGCGCCAGCAGTAAGGCAAGGAGCCGGGATGGCTTAACTGAAGCTTTCTTT
TRBJ1-1 | 15 | once | TRBV7-9 | . | CASSLDGGGDTEAFF | TGTGCCAGCAGCTTAGATGGAGGGGGGGACACTGAAGCTTTCTTT
TRBJ2-1 | 17 | . | TRBV7-9 | . | CASSLPLLYTGSNEQFF | TGTGCCAGCAGCTTACCCTTACTGTATACAGGTAGCAATGAGCAGTTCTTC
TRBJ1-3 | 15 | . | TRBV5-1 | . | CASSLDASLGNTIYF | TGCGCCAGCAGCTTGGATGCGTCTCTTGGAAACACCATATATTTT
TRBJ1-1 | 13 | . | TRBV10-1 | TRBD1 | CASRGQGNTEAFF | TGCGCCAGCAGAGGACAGGGGAACACTGAAGCTTTCTTT